A selection of T cell receptor beta chains follows, all from one sample in a study of shared T cell receptors in the human thymus. TCRdb's table, derived via immunoSEQ multiplex PCR, lists solely in-frame clones and lacks some. The sample shows 500,000 to 750,000 clones, roughly 88% of them seen only once. This same sample was also taken into another study, of human thymus T cells.

Material for sequencing was thymocytes. The source of these receptors is a boy younger than two with a congenital heart defect. The CDR3 runs from the conserved cysteine through the conserved F or W. Fields, in order: CDR3 protein, CDR3 DNA, J gene, clone size, V gene, D gene. D genes are given only for firm matches. Rows may omit the clone size; those that give it use once, few, many or a size class.

CATSLLDREGGEQYF,TGTGCCACCAGCCTCTTAGACCGTGAAGGGGGTGAGCAGTACTTC,TRBJ2-7,NA,TRBV15,NA
CASSRQGSNEQFF,TGTGCCAGCAGCCGACAGGGAAGCAATGAGCAGTTCTTC,TRBJ2-1,NA,TRBV7-9,TRBD1
CASSPRRAYEKLFF,TGTGCCAGCAGTCCCCGCAGAGCGTATGAAAAACTGTTTTTT,TRBJ1-4,NA,TRBV28,NA
CASSPSGEKSQPQHF,TGTGCCAGCAGTCCATCCGGGGAAAAAAGCCAGCCCCAGCATTTT,TRBJ1-5,NA,TRBV6-5,NA
CASSDTPRGSTQETQYF,TGTGCCAGCAGTGACACCCCTCGAGGAAGCACCCAGGAGACCCAGTACTTC,TRBJ2-5,NA,TRBV6-1,NA
CASSLDRGQGGNTIYF,TGTGCCAGCAGCTTAGACAGGGGGCAGGGGGGAAACACCATATATTTT,TRBJ1-3,NA,TRBV7-2,TRBD1
CSVEAFENQPQHF,TGCAGCGTTGAAGCTTTCGAGAATCAGCCCCAGCATTTT,TRBJ1-5,NA,TRBV29-1,NA
CAITLRDSATYSNQPQHF,TGTGCCATCACCCTCCGGGACAGCGCTACTTATAGCAATCAGCCCCAGCATTTT,TRBJ1-5,NA,TRBV21-1,NA
CASSLRGSMNTEAFF,TGTGCCAGCAGCTTAAGGGGCAGCATGAACACTGAAGCTTTCTTT,TRBJ1-1,NA,TRBV7-9,NA
CASIYGGSSYEQYF,TGTGCCAGCATTTACGGGGGTTCCTCCTACGAGCAGTACTTC,TRBJ2-7,NA,TRBV21-1,NA
CASARSGRPTDEQFF,TGTGCCAGCGCCCGTAGCGGGAGGCCCACGGATGAGCAGTTCTTC,TRBJ2-1,NA,TRBV6-6,TRBD2
CASSNSRNGAGDDDEQFF,TGTGCCAGCAGCAACTCAAGAAACGGAGCGGGAGATGACGATGAGCAGTTCTTC,TRBJ2-1,NA,TRBV5-4,TRBD2
CASSWDRGPEQYF,TGCGCCAGCAGTTGGGACAGGGGGCCCGAGCAGTACTTC,TRBJ2-7,NA,TRBV5-1,TRBD1
CASSAGTRLNEQFF,TGTGCCAGCAGCGCCGGGACTAGACTAAATGAGCAGTTCTTC,TRBJ2-1,few,TRBV7-9,TRBD2
CSARATGELFF,TGCAGTGCGCGAGCGACCGGGGAGCTGTTTTTT,TRBJ2-2,NA,TRBV20-1,NA
CASSLTRTPTYEQYF,TGTGCCAGCAGCTTGACTAGGACTCCCACCTACGAGCAGTACTTC,TRBJ2-7,NA,TRBV5-8,NA
CASSFGLAENINIQYF,TGTGCCAGCAGTTTCGGACTAGCGGAGAACATAAACATTCAGTACTTC,TRBJ2-4,NA,TRBV25-1,TRBD2
CASSLFSGSSQETQYF,TGTGCCAGCAGTTTATTTTCCGGGAGCAGCCAAGAGACCCAGTACTTC,TRBJ2-5,NA,TRBV27,NA
CASSSGHHPRETQYF,TGTGCCAGCAGCTCGGGACATCACCCGAGGGAGACCCAGTACTTC,TRBJ2-5,NA,TRBV7-9,NA
CATSRDQWLAGKNNEQFF,TGTGCCACCAGCAGAGATCAATGGCTAGCGGGAAAAAACAATGAGCAGTTCTTC,TRBJ2-1,NA,TRBV15,TRBD2
CASGPHPYEQYF,TGTGCCAGCGGCCCGCACCCCTACGAGCAGTACTTC,TRBJ2-7,few,TRBV27,NA
CASSIDLLPDRSSYNEQFF,TGTGCCAGTAGTATAGACTTACTACCTGACAGAAGCTCCTACAATGAGCAGTTCTTC,TRBJ2-1,NA,TRBV19,NA
CASSLLTDPWEGVDTEAFF,TGTGCCAGCAGCTTATTAACAGATCCCTGGGAGGGGGTAGACACTGAAGCTTTCTTT,TRBJ1-1,NA,TRBV7-4,NA
CASSSLAGAPRQYF,TGCGCCAGCAGCTCCCTAGCGGGAGCTCCTCGGCAGTACTTC,TRBJ2-7,NA,TRBV5-1,TRBD2
CASRVDIQPQHF,TGTGCCAGCAGGGTGGACATCCAGCCCCAGCATTTT,TRBJ1-5,NA,TRBV6-1,NA
CASSLGLNSGYEQYF,TGTGCCAGCAGCTTAGGCCTAAATAGCGGGTACGAGCAGTACTTC,TRBJ2-7,NA,TRBV13,TRBD2
CSARGTRGQFF,TGCAGTGCTAGAGGGACCCGGGGGCAGTTCTTC,TRBJ2-1,NA,TRBV20-1,NA
CAWSLGLAGVTDTQYF,TGTGCCTGGAGCCTGGGGCTAGCGGGAGTTACAGATACGCAGTATTTT,TRBJ2-3,NA,TRBV30,TRBD2
CASSDWTSGFANTGELFF,TGTGCCAGCAGTGACTGGACTAGCGGGTTCGCGAACACCGGGGAGCTGTTTTTT,TRBJ2-2,NA,TRBV6-1,TRBD2
CASSARDSAPQSGELFF,TGTGCCAGCAGTGCCCGGGACTCCGCGCCGCAATCCGGGGAGCTGTTTTTT,TRBJ2-2,NA,TRBV2,NA
CASSQDSAGLAGRGLGKQFF,TGCGCCAGCAGCCAAGATAGTGCAGGACTAGCGGGAAGGGGGCTGGGGAAGCAGTTCTTC,TRBJ2-1,NA,TRBV4-3,TRBD2
CASSLVPSGGIGGDNEQFF,TGTGCCAGCAGCTTAGTTCCTAGCGGAGGGATTGGGGGGGACAATGAGCAGTTCTTC,TRBJ2-1,NA,TRBV7-8,TRBD2
CASSPRGYRTDTQYF,TGTGCCAGCAGTCCCCGAGGCTATAGGACAGATACGCAGTATTTT,TRBJ2-3,NA,TRBV27,NA
CASSVRGQREDSYEQYF,TGTGCCAGCAGTGTCAGGGGCCAGCGGGAGGACTCCTACGAGCAGTACTTC,TRBJ2-7,NA,TRBV7-9,TRBD2
CASLLSGARGNEQFF,TGTGCCAGCCTTTTAAGCGGGGCTCGGGGAAATGAGCAGTTCTTC,TRBJ2-1,NA,TRBV6-4,TRBD2
CASSYDRPPGNTIYF,TGTGCCAGCAGCTATGACAGGCCGCCTGGAAACACCATATATTTT,TRBJ1-3,NA,TRBV11-2,NA
CASVSKGAKGNEQYF,TGTGCCAGCGTTAGCAAGGGGGCTAAGGGCAACGAGCAGTACTTC,TRBJ2-7,NA,TRBV6-1,TRBD1
CASSPSGQGLVLTKNIQYF,TGCGCCAGCAGCCCCTCAGGACAGGGGCTAGTTTTAACCAAAAACATTCAGTACTTC,TRBJ2-4,NA,TRBV4-1,TRBD1
CASSFHRDSPRGEQYF,TGTGCCAGCAGTTTCCATCGGGACTCGCCGCGGGGCGAGCAGTACTTC,TRBJ2-7,NA,TRBV28,NA